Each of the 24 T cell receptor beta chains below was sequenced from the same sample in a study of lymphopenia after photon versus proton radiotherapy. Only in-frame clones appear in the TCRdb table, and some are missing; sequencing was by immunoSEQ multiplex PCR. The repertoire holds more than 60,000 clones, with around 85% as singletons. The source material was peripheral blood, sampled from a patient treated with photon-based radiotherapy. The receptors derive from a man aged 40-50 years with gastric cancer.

The CDR3 reads CAWSVQAGGDDGYTF. CDR3 nucleotide sequence: TGTGCCTGGAGTGTACAGGCAGGAGGGGATGATGGCTACACCTTC. The V call is TRBV30, the J call TRBJ1-2; tentative D call: TRBD1 (5 bases). CDR1 GTSNPN and CDR2 SVGIG come from the germline V gene (reference sequence). Trimming took 0 bases from V and 6 from J, leaving 17 bases between them. The CDR3 loop spans 15 amino acids.

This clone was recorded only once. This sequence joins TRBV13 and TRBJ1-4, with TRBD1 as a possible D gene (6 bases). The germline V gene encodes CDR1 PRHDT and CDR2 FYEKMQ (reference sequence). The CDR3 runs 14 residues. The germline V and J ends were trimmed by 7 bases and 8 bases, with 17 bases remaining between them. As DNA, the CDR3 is TGTGCCAGCACCCGGGGGGGGGCTGGGGAAAAACTGTTTTTT. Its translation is CASTRGGAGEKLFF.

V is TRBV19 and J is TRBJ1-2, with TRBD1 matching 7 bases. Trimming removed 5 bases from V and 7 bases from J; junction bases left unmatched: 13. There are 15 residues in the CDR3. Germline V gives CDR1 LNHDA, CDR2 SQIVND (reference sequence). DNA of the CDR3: TGTGCCAGTAGTCCCACAGGGGCCCTTATGGGTGGCTACACCTTC. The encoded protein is CASSPTGALMGGYTF.

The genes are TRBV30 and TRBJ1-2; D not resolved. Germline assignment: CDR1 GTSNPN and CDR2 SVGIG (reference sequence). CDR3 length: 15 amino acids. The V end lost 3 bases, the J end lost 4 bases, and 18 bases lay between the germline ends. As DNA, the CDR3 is TGTGCCTGGAGCCCCCGCGGACGAGGGTTCTATGGCTACACCTTC. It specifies CAWSPRGRGFYGYTF.

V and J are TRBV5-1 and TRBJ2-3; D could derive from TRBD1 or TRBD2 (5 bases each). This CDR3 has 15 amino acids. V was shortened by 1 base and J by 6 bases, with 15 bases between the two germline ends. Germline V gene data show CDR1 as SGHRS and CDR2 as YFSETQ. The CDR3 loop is CASSLRGLGMDTQYF. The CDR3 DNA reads TGCGCCAGCAGCTTGCGGGGCCTTGGGATGGATACGCAGTATTTT.

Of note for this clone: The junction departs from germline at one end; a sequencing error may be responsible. CDR3 coding DNA: TGTGCTAGCAGCTTAGCTCCAACTAATGAAAAACTGTTTTTT. It codes for CASSLAPTNEKLFF. This chain uses TRBV7-7 with TRBJ1-4; no reliable D call. Germline values: CDR1 SSHAT, CDR2 FNYEAQ (reference sequence). The CDR3 contains 14 residues.

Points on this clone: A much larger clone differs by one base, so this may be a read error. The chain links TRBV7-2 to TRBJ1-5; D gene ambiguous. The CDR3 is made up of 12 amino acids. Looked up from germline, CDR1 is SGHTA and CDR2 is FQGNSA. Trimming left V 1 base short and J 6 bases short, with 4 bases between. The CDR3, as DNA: TGTGCCAGCAGCTTAGTGGGTCAGCCCCAGCATTTT. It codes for CASSLVGQPQHF.

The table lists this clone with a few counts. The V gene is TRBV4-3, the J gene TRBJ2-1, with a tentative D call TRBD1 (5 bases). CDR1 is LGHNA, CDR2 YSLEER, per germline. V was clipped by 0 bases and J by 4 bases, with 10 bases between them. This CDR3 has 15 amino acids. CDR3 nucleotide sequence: TGCGCCAGCAGCCAAGATTCCGACAGTTACAATGAGCAGTTCTTC. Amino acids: CASSQDSDSYNEQFF.

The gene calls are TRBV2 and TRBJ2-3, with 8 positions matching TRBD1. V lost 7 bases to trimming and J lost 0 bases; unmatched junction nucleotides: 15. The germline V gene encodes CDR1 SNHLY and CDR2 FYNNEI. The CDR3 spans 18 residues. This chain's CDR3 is CASTLLGQGADSTDTQYF. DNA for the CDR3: TGTGCCAGCACCCTCCTGGGCCAGGGGGCAGATAGCACAGATACGCAGTATTTT.

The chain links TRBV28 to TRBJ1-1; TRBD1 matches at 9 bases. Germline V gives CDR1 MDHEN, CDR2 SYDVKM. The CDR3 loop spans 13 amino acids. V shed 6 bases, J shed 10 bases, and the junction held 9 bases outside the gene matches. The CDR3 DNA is TGTGCCAGCAGCACCGGGACAGGGAATGGAGCTTTCTTT. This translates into CASSTGTGNGAFF.

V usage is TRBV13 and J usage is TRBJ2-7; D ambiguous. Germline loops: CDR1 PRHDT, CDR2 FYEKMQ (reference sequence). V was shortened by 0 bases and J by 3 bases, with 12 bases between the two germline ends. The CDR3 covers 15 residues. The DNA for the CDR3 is TGTGCCAGCAGCTTAGGTCCCGGGTCCGTCTACGAGCAGTACTTC. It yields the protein CASSLGPGSVYEQYF.

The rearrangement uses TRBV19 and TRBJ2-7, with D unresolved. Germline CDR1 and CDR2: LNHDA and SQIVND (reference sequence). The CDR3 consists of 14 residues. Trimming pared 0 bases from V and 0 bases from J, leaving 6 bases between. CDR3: CASSIDPSSYEQYF. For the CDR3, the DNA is TGTGCCAGTAGTATAGATCCCAGCTCCTACGAGCAGTACTTC. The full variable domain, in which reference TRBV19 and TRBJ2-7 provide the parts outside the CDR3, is DGGITQSPKYLFRKEGQNVTLSCEQNLNHDAMYWYRQDPGQGLRLIYYSQIVNDFQKGDIAEGYSVSREKKESFPLTVTSAQKNPTAFYLCASSIDPSSYEQYFGPGTRLTVT.

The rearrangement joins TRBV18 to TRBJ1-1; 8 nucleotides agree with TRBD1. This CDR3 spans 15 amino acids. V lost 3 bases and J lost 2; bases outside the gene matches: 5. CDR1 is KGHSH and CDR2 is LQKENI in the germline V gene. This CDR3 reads CASSPTTGANTEAFF. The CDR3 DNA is TGTGCCAGCTCACCCACGACAGGGGCAAACACTGAAGCTTTCTTT.

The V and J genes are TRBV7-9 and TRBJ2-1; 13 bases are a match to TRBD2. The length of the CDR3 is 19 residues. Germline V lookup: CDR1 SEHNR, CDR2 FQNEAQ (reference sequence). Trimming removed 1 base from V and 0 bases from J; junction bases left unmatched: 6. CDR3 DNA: TGTGCCAGCAGCTTAGGGGGACTAGCGGGGCTTTACTCCTACAATGAGCAGTTCTTC. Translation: CASSLGGLAGLYSYNEQFF.

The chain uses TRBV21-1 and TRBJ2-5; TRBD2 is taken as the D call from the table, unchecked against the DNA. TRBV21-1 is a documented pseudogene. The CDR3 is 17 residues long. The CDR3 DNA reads TGTGCCAGCAGCATGGGCATCGGGGGACTGTACCAAGAGACCCAGTACTTC. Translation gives CASSMGIGGLYQETQYF.

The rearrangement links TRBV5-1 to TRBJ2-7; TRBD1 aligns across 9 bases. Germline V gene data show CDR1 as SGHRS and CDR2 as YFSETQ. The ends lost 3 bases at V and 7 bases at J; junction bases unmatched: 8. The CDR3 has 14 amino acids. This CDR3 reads CASSYGQGMEEQYF. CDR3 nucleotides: TGCGCCAGCAGCTATGGACAGGGGATGGAGGAGCAGTACTTC.

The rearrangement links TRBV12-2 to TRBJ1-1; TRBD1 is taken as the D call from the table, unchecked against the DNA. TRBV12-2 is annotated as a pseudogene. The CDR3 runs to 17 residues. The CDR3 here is CASRLARGQGSNTEAFF. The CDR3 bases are TGTGCAAGTCGCTTAGCGAGGGGGCAGGGATCGAACACTGAAGCTTTCTTT.

The chain's CDR3 is CASSLVSSWVEAFF. As DNA, the CDR3 is TGTGCCAGCAGCTTAGTTTCTTCGTGGGTTGAAGCTTTCTTT. This sequence joins TRBV7-9 and TRBJ1-1; the D is unclear. V was trimmed by 1 base and J by 7 bases, leaving 13 bases between them. CDR1 SEHNR and CDR2 FQNEAQ come from the germline V gene (reference sequence). The CDR3 has 14 residues.

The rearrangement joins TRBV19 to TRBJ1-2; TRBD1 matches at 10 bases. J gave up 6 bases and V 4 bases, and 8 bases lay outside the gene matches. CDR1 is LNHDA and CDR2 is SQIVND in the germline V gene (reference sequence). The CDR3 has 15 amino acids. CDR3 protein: CASSTVGTGANGYTF. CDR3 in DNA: TGTGCCAGTAGTACTGTGGGGACAGGGGCAAATGGCTACACCTTC.

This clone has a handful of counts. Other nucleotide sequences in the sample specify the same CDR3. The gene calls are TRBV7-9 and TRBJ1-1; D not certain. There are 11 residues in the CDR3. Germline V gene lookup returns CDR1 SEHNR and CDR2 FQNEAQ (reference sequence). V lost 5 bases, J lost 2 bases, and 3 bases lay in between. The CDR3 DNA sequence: TGTGCCAGCAGCCAAAACACTGAAGCTTTCTTT. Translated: CASSQNTEAFF.

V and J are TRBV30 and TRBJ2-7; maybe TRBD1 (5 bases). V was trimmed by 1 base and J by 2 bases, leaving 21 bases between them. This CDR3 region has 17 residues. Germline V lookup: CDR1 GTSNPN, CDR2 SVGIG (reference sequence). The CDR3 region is CAWSAPRPGRAAYEQYF. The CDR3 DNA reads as TGTGCCTGGAGTGCTCCCCGTCCGGGCAGGGCAGCCTACGAGCAGTACTTC.

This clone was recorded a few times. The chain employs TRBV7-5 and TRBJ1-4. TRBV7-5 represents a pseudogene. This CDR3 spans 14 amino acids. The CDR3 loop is CARSPEGVDEKLFF. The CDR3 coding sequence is TGTGCCAGAAGCCCCGAGGGAGTGGACGAAAAACTGTTTTTT.

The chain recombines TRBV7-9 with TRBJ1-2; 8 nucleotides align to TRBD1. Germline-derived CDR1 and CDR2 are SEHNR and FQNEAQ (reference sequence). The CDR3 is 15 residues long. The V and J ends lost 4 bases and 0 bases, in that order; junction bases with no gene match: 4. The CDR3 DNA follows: TGTGCCAGCAGCTCCGACAGGGGAGCTAACTATGGCTACACCTTC. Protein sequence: CASSSDRGANYGYTF. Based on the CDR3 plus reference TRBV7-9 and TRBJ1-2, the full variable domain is DTGVSQNPRHKITKRGQNVTFRCDPISEHNRLYWYRQTLGQGPEFLTYFQNEAQLEKSRLLSDRFSAERPKGSFSTLEIQRTEQGDSAMYLCASSSDRGANYGYTFGSGTRLTVV.

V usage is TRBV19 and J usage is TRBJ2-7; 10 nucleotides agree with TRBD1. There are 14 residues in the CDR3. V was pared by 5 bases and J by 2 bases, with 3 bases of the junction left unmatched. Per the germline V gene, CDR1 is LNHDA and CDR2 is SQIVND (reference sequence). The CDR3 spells CASSPGQGPYEQYF. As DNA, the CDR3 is TGTGCCAGTAGTCCGGGACAGGGGCCCTACGAGCAGTACTTC.